This record looks at one TCR beta chain sequence and its context. The data were produced by immunoSEQ multiplex PCR, yet TCRdb's version contains in-frame clones alone and is incomplete. The data show some 250,000 clones, with roughly 80% seen just once and about 8% held by the top ten. The data stem from a study of blood T cell repertoires in COVID-19. Germline CDR1 DFQATT, CDR2 SNEGSKA (reference sequence). The CDR3 runs 11 residues. V was trimmed by 3 bases and J by 6 bases, leaving 8 bases between them. This sequence originates from an elderly woman with acute or convalescent COVID-19. Sequenced: peripheral blood. The V and J genes are TRBV20-1 and TRBJ1-1; possible D gene TRBD1, 5 bases. This chain's CDR3 is CSASRQPEAFF. The CDR3 DNA reads as TGCAGTGCTAGCAGACAGCCTGAAGCTTTCTTT.